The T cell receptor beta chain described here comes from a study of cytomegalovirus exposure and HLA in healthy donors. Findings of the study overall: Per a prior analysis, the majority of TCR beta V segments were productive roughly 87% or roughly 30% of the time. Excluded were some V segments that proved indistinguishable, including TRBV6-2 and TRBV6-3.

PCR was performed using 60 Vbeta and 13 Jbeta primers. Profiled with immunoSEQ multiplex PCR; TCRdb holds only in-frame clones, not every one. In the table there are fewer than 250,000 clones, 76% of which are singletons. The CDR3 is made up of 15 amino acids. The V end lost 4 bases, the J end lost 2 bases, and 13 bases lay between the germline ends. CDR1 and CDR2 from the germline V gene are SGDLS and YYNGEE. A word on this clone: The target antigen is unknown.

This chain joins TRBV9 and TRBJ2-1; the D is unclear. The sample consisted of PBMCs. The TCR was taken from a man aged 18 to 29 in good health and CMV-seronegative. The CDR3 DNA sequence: TGTGCCAGCAGCACCGGCCGGAGCCCCTACAATGAGCAGTTCTTC. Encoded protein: CASSTGRSPYNEQFF. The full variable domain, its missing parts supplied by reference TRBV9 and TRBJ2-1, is DSGVTQTPKHLITATGQRVTLRCSPRSGDLSVYWYQQSLDQGLQFLIQYYNGEERAKGNILERFSAQQFPDLHSELNLSSLELGDSALYFCASSTGRSPYNEQFFGPGTRLTVL.